This T cell receptor beta chain was captured in a study of cytomegalovirus exposure and HLA in healthy donors. Notes on the study in general: Among TCR beta chains of equal frequency, HLA-associated ones were more clonally expanded in a later analysis. Earlier analysis yielded a pattern in which most TCR beta V segments were productive about 87% or about 30% of the time. Sequencing probably produced one cluster of sequence variants that were highly shared. Follow-up analysis later connected one missense variant in DCLRE1C with trimming of TCR beta V- and J-genes.

The PCR employed 60 Vbeta primers together with 13 Jbeta primers. Using immunoSEQ multiplex PCR, the repertoire was profiled, and TCRdb retains in-frame clones only, with some absent. Among about 120,000 clones listed, just under 75% were seen once. As for this clone: Its target is unknown.

Germline loops: CDR1 MNHNS, CDR2 SASEGT. With V trimmed by 6 bases and J by 2 bases, 7 bases remained unmatched. The CDR3 length is 15 residues. The clonotype originates from a human donor in good health. The source material was PBMCs. The chain employs TRBV6-1 and TRBJ2-7, with TRBD1 matching over 10 bases. CDR3 sequence: CASSPSGTGAYEQYF. CDR3 coding DNA: TGTGCCAGCAGCCCAAGCGGGACAGGGGCCTACGAGCAGTACTTC.